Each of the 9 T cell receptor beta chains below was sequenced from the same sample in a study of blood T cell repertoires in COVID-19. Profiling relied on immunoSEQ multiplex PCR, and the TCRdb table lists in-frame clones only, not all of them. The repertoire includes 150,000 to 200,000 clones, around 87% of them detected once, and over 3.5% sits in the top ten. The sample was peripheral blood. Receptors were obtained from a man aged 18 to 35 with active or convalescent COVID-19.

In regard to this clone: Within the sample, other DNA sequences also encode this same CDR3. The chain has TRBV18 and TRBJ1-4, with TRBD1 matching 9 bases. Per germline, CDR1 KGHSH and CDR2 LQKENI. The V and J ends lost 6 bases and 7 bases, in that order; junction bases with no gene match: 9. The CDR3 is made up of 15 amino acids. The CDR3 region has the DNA TGTGCCAGCTCGCCTCCGGGACAGGGCGGTGAAAAACTGTTTTTT. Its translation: CASSPPGQGGEKLFF. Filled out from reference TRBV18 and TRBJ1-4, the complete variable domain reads NAGVMQNPRHLVRRRGQEARLRCSPMKGHSHVYWYRQLPEEGLKFMVYLQKENIIDESGMPKERFSAEFPKEGPSILRIQQVVRGDSAAYFCASSPPGQGGEKLFFGSGTQLSVL.

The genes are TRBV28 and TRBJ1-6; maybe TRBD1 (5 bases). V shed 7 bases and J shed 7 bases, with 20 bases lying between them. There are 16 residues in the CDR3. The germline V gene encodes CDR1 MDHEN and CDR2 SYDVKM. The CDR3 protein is CASTLARVSVNSPLHF. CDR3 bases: TGTGCCAGCACCCTTGCCAGGGTTTCGGTCAATTCACCCCTCCACTTT. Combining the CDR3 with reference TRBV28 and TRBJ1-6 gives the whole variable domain DVKVTQSSRYLVKRTGEKVFLECVQDMDHENMFWYRQDPGLGLRLIYFSYDVKMKEKGDIPEGYSVSREKKERFSLILESASTNQTSMYLCASTLARVSVNSPLHFGNGTRLTVT.

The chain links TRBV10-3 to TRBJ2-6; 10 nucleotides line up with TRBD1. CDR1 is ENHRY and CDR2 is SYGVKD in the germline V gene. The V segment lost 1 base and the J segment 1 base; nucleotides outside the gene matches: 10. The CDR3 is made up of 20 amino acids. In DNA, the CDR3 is TGTGCCATCAGTGAGTTGGAGGGACAGGGGACCTTTTCTGGGGCCAACGTCCTGACTTTC. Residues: CAISELEGQGTFSGANVLTF.

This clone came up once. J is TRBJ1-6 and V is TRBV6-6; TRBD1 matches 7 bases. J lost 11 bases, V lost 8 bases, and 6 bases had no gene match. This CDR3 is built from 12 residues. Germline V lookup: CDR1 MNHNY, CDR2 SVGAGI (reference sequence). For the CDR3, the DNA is TGTGCCAGCCGATCCCAGGGGGCACCCCTCCACTTT. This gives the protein CASRSQGAPLHF.

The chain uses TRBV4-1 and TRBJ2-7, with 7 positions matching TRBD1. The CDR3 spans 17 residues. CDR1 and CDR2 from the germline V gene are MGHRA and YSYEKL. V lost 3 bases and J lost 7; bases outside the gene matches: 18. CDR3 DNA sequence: TGCGCCAGCAGCCACCCGGGCCCCGACAGGGAGACGGGGGAGCAGTACGTC. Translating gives CASSHPGPDRETGEQYV.

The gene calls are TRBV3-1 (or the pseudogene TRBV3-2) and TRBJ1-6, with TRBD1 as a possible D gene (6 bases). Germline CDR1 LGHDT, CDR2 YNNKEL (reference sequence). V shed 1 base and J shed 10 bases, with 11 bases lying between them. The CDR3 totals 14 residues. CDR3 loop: CASSQVQGQSPLHF. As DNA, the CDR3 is TGTGCCAGCAGCCAAGTGCAGGGGCAGTCACCCCTCCACTTT.

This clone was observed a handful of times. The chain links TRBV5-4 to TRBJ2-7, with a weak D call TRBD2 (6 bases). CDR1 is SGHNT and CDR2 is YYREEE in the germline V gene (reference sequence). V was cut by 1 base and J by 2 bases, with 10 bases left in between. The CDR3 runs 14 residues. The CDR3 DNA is TGTGCCAGCAGCTTGTGGACTATTCCCTACGAGCAGTACGTC. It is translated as CASSLWTIPYEQYV.

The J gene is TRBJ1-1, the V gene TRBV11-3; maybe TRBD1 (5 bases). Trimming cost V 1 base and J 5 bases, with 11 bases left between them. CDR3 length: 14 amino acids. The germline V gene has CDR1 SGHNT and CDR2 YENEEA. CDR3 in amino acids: CASSLGLQGTEAFF. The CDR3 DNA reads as TGTGCCAGCAGCTTAGGGCTCCAGGGAACTGAAGCTTTCTTT. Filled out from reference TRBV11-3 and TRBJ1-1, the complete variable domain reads EAGVVQSPRYKIIEKKQPVAFWCNPISGHNTLYWYLQNLGQGPELLIRYENEEAVDDSQLPKDRFSAERLKGVDSTLKIQPAELGDSAVYLCASSLGLQGTEAFFGQGTRLTVV.

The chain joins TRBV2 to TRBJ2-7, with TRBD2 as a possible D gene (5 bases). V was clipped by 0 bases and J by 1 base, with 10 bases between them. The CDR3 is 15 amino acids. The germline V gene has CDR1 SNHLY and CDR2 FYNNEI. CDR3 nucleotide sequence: TGTGCCAGCAGTGAAGCGCTTACGGGATCCTACGAGCAGTACGTC. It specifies CASSEALTGSYEQYV.